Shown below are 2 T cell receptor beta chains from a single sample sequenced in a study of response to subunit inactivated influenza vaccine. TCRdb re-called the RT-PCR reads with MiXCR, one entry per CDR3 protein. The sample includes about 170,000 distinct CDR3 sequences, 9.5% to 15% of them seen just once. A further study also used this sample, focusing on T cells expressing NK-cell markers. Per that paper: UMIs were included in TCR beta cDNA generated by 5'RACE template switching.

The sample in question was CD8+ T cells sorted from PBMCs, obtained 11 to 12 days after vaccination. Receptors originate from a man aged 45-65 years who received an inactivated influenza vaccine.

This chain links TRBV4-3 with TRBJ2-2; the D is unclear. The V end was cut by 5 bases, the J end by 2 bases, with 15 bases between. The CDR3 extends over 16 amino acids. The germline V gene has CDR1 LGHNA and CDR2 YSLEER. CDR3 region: CASSADFSLNTGELFF. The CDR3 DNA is TGCGCCAGCAGCGCGGATTTTTCTTTAAACACCGGGGAGCTGTTTTTT.

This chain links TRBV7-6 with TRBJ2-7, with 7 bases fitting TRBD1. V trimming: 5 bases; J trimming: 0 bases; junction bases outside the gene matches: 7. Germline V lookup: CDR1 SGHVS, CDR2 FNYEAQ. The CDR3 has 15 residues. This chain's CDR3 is CASSQGRDSSYEQYF. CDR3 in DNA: TGTGCCAGCAGCCAGGGAAGGGACAGCTCCTACGAGCAGTACTTC.